This TCR beta chain stems from a study of OX40 agonist ivuxolimab in advanced cancers. Across the whole study: A male proportion of 70% to 90% was recorded, with mean age around 64 years and range about 20 to 79. Prior therapy, whether anti-PD-1, anti-PD-L1 or anti-CTLA-4, was allowed, and approximately 37% had some.

Findings and limits, study-wide: With doses of 0.1 to 3.0 mg/kg, CD4+ and CD8+ blood T cells had undergone clonal expansion by week 6.

The data were produced by immunoSEQ multiplex PCR, yet TCRdb's version contains in-frame clones alone and is incomplete. Of some 48,000 clones listed, around four fifths were seen once; the top ten hold roughly 23%. This clone has more than one count but fewer than ten. The antigen remains unidentified. People who had autoimmune disease history or systemic immunosuppression were excluded. There are 18 residues in the CDR3. Per the germline V gene, CDR1 is MDHEN and CDR2 is SYDVKM. V was clipped by 2 bases and J by 6 bases; unmatched bases: 16. The clonotype originates from an adult with an advanced solid tumor such as melanoma, head and neck, liver or kidney cancer. V usage is TRBV28 and J usage is TRBJ2-3; 8 bases match TRBD2. The source material was CD4+ or CD8+ T cells sorted from blood, sampled in a trial of the OX40 agonist ivuxolimab. CDR3 coding DNA: TGTGCCAGCAGTTTAAGAAGACGCGGGAGGCCCGGATCTGATACGCAGTATTTT. It specifies CASSLRRRGRPGSDTQYF.